This TCR beta chain is drawn from a study of cytomegalovirus exposure and HLA in healthy donors. Comment on this clone: The antigen remains undetermined.

60 Vbeta and 13 Jbeta primers were used in PCR. The method was immunoSEQ multiplex PCR; TCRdb's version includes in-frame clones alone and lacks a portion of them. This table has some 110,000 clones, roughly 75% appearing once. Each of the donors was a healthy bone marrow donor. Overall study findings and caveats: Earlier analysis looked at TCR beta V segments, and most were productive about 90% or about 30% of the time. With high specificity and sensitivity, the classifier reportedly diagnosed cytomegalovirus status. Later analysis suggested links between common viral pathogens and several top significant clusters.

Sequenced sample: PBMCs. The sequence was obtained from a woman aged 40 to 55 in good health and CMV-seronegative.

The CDR3 here is CAWSATGVQPQHF. The CDR3 bases are TGTGCCTGGAGCGCTACAGGGGTCCAGCCCCAGCATTTT. This rearrangement joins TRBV30 to TRBJ1-5, with 7 bases fitting TRBD1. V was pared by 3 bases and J by 7 bases, with 6 bases of the junction left unmatched. Germline values: CDR1 GTSNPN, CDR2 SVGIG (reference sequence). The length of the CDR3 is 13 residues.